Here is one T cell receptor beta chain with its context. These data come from a study of OX40 agonist ivuxolimab in advanced cancers. V was pared by 2 bases and J by 3 bases, with 18 bases between. The CDR3 loop spans 16 amino acids. From germline, CDR1 is SGHKS and CDR2 YYEKEE (reference sequence). The protocol was immunoSEQ multiplex PCR, while the TCRdb copy is restricted to in-frame clones and leaves out a portion. This table has roughly 70,000 clones, approximately 83% appearing once. The J gene is TRBJ2-7, the V gene TRBV5-5, with D perhaps given as TRBD1 or TRBD2 (5 bases each). The TCR originated in an adult with an advanced solid tumor such as melanoma, head and neck, liver or kidney cancer. Source: CD4+ or CD8+ T cells sorted from blood, taken in a trial of the OX40 agonist ivuxolimab. For the CDR3, the DNA is TGTGCCAGCAGCTTCCGGGACGGAGGCGTTTACTACGAGCAGTACTTC. Translation: CASSFRDGGVYYEQYF.